Presented here are 28 T cell receptor beta chains from one specimen sequenced in a study of blood T cell repertoires in COVID-19. Here immunoSEQ multiplex PCR was the method, and the copy in TCRdb shows in-frame clones only, minus some. The sample lists about 150,000 clones, approximately 80% occurring once. Specimen: peripheral blood. These receptors were obtained from a man aged 55 to 70 with acute or convalescent COVID-19.

V and J are TRBV18 and TRBJ1-1; D ambiguous. Trimming removed 2 bases from V and 3 bases from J, with 10 bases in between. The length of the CDR3 is 14 residues. Germline lookup yields CDR1 KGHSH and CDR2 LQKENI. As DNA, the CDR3 is TGTGCCAGCTCACCAAGTTTTGGGCACACTGAAGCTTTCTTT. Protein product: CASSPSFGHTEAFF.

The rearrangement links TRBV6-5 to TRBJ2-7; a possible D gene is TRBD1 (5 bases). This CDR3 spans 13 amino acids. CDR1 is MNHEY and CDR2 is SVGAGI in the germline V gene. Between the trimmed V and J ends, which lost 6 bases and 1 base, there was a span of 10 bases. In DNA, the CDR3 is TGTGCCAGCAGGATAGCAGGGTCCTACGAGCAGTACTTC. This gives the protein CASRIAGSYEQYF.

The rearrangement links TRBV5-3 to TRBJ2-3; 9 bases are a match to TRBD2. TRBV5-3 is an ORF, with its function uncertain. The CDR3 totals 22 residues. The J segment lost 0 bases and the V segment lost 0 bases, leaving 20 bases of the junction unmatched. For the CDR3, the DNA is TGTGCCAGAAGCTTGGGAGGTTGGAGCGCTAGCGGGACCAACCCCAGCACAGATACGCAGTATTTT. Amino acid sequence: CARSLGGWSASGTNPSTDTQYF.

This sequence joins TRBV11-2 and TRBJ1-5; tentatively, D is TRBD1 (5 bases). In germline, CDR1 is SGHAT, CDR2 FQNNGV. CDR3 length equals 13 residues. Trimming stripped 4 bases from V and 4 bases from J, with 8 bases between. Written as DNA, the CDR3 is TGTGCCAGCAGCTGGGGGGAGAATCAGCCCCAGCATTTT. Protein: CASSWGENQPQHF.

The chain links TRBV20-1 to TRBJ2-7, with 10 bases fitting TRBD2. CDR1 and CDR2 from the germline V gene are DFQATT and SNEGSKA (reference sequence). V shed 3 bases and J 4 bases; nucleotides not matched to a gene: 3. The CDR3 contains 13 residues. CDR3 residues: CSASASGRYEQYF. In nucleotides, the CDR3 is TGCAGTGCTAGTGCTAGCGGGAGATACGAGCAGTACTTC.

This clone has only one observation. The chain links TRBV28 to TRBJ2-7; 9 bases agree with TRBD1. V lost 1 base to trimming and J lost 2 bases; unmatched junction nucleotides: 3. The CDR3 has 15 amino acids. Germline assignment: CDR1 MDHEN and CDR2 SYDVKM. The DNA of the CDR3 is TGTGCCAGCAGTTTATCCGGGACAGGGACCTACGAGCAGTACTTC. This translates into CASSLSGTGTYEQYF.

V usage is TRBV7-8 and J usage is TRBJ2-5; D may be TRBD2 (6 bases). The germline V and J ends were trimmed by 1 base and 1 base, with 16 bases remaining between them. The CDR3 is 17 residues long. The germline gives CDR1 SGHVS, CDR2 FQNEAQ. The CDR3 sequence: CASSLGIAADRQETQYF. The CDR3 region has the DNA TGTGCCAGCAGCTTAGGTATAGCGGCAGACCGCCAAGAGACCCAGTACTTC.

V and J are TRBV28 and TRBJ2-1; 10 bases line up with TRBD1. CDR1 is MDHEN, CDR2 SYDVKM, per germline. J lost 5 bases, V lost 7 bases, and 8 bases had no gene match. The CDR3 is 15 residues long. The CDR3 nucleotides are TGTGCCAGCAAAGCCTCCGGGACAGGGGACAATGAGCAGTTCTTC. Its translation is CASKASGTGDNEQFF.

V is TRBV7-2 and J is TRBJ2-5; D gene uncertain. Germline CDR1 and CDR2: SGHTA and FQGNSA. V lost 1 base to trimming and J lost 1 base, with 13 bases between them. This CDR3 contains 16 residues. Here the CDR3 DNA reads TGTGCCAGCAGCTTAGGGGCCTGGCCCTTCCAAGAGACCCAGTACTTC. Its protein is CASSLGAWPFQETQYF.

The V and J genes are TRBV10-3 and TRBJ1-2; 10 nucleotides line up with TRBD1. V dropped 8 bases and J dropped 8; count of bases not matched to a gene: 11. Germline V gene sequence: CDR1 ENHRY, CDR2 SYGVKD. This CDR3 is 14 amino acids long. CDR3 residues: CAIAPGTGVEGYTF. The CDR3 DNA follows: TGTGCCATCGCCCCCGGGACAGGGGTAGAGGGCTACACCTTC.

The chain carries TRBV9 and TRBJ2-1; TRBD2 agrees at 9 bases. Germline V CDR1 and CDR2: SGDLS, YYNGEE. With 2 bases clipped from V and 7 bases from J, the junction kept 7 bases outside the gene matches. The CDR3 has 15 amino acids. CDR3 in DNA: TGTGCCAGCAGCGTCCTAGCGGGAAATGAGAATGAGCAGTTCTTC. The encoded protein is CASSVLAGNENEQFF. The full variable domain, rest sourced from reference TRBV9 and TRBJ2-1, is DSGVTQTPKHLITATGQRVTLRCSPRSGDLSVYWYQQSLDQGLQFLIQYYNGEERAKGNILERFSAQQFPDLHSELNLSSLELGDSALYFCASSVLAGNENEQFFGPGTRLTVL.

CDR3 region: CASSRGTSGPYTGELFF. CDR3 in DNA: TGCGCCAGCAGCCGAGGGACTAGCGGGCCTTACACCGGGGAGCTGTTTTTT. The J gene is TRBJ2-2, the V gene TRBV5-1, with TRBD2 matching 12 bases. Looked up from germline, CDR1 is SGHRS and CDR2 is YFSETQ. With V trimmed by 4 bases and J by 3 bases, 7 bases remained unmatched. The CDR3 extends over 17 amino acids.

The chain employs TRBV5-4 and TRBJ1-3; the D gene is possibly TRBD1 (5 bases). The CDR3 is 15 amino acids. Between the trimmed V and J ends, which lost 4 bases and 0 bases, there was a span of 11 bases. CDR1 is SGHNT, CDR2 YYREEE, per germline (reference sequence). CDR3 in DNA: TGTGCCAGCAGCAAGGACACCTACTCTGGAAACACCATATATTTT. This sequence encodes CASSKDTYSGNTIYF.

This chain joins TRBV9 and TRBJ2-1; 11 bases are shared with TRBD2. V gave up 4 bases and J gave up 6 bases; unmatched junction bases: 12. The CDR3 totals 17 residues. Germline V gives CDR1 SGDLS, CDR2 YYNGEE. The CDR3: CASSPRGDSGGGNEQFF. CDR3 bases: TGTGCCAGCAGCCCCCGTGGAGATAGCGGGGGGGGCAATGAGCAGTTCTTC.

The rearrangement joins TRBV18 to TRBJ1-1, with 8 positions matching TRBD1. Germline CDR1 reads KGHSH; CDR2 reads LQKENI. The V and J ends lost 3 bases and 0 bases, in that order; junction bases with no gene match: 9. The CDR3 contains 17 residues. The CDR3, as DNA: TGTGCCAGCTCACCCGGGACAGGTGACCTAGTGAACACTGAAGCTTTCTTT. This codes for CASSPGTGDLVNTEAFF.

The V and J genes are TRBV4-1 and TRBJ1-2; D is unresolved. There are 14 residues in the CDR3. CDR1 and CDR2 (germline): MGHRA, YSYEKL. Between the trimmed V and J ends, which lost 4 bases and 7 bases, there was a span of 16 bases. The CDR3 loop reads CASSRGFGDSGYTF. The CDR3 DNA reads as TGCGCCAGCAGCCGGGGTTTCGGGGATAGTGGCTACACCTTC.

The chain links TRBV7-9 to TRBJ1-2; TRBD1 might be the D (5 bases). The CDR3 runs to 14 residues. V gave up 1 base and J gave up 4 bases, with 10 bases separating them. Germline CDR1 is SEHNR and CDR2 is FQNEAQ (reference sequence). CDR3 protein: CASSLDAGVYGYTF. In DNA form, the CDR3 reads TGTGCCAGCAGCTTAGATGCGGGGGTCTATGGCTACACCTTC.

The sample holds a few counts of this clone. For the CDR3, the DNA is TGTGCCAGTAGTGTCGGACAGGGTAATTCACCCCTCCACTTT. Its protein product is CASSVGQGNSPLHF. This chain uses TRBV19 with TRBJ1-6, with TRBD1 matching 8 bases. The trim removed 5 bases at V and 6 bases at J, leaving 3 bases unmatched. Per the germline V gene, CDR1 is LNHDA and CDR2 is SQIVND (reference sequence). The CDR3 totals 14 residues.

This CDR3 is CASSSHGTGVEQYF. The CDR3 DNA reads TGTGCCAGCAGCTCGCACGGGACAGGGGTCGAGCAGTACTTC. This sequence joins TRBV5-5 and TRBJ2-7; TRBD1 aligns across 10 bases. The CDR3 is 14 amino acids. Germline assignment: CDR1 SGHKS and CDR2 YYEKEE (reference sequence). The V and J ends lost 3 bases and 6 bases, in that order; junction bases with no gene match: 6.

As to this clone: The germline gene is not matched at one end of the junction; a read error may be the cause. The V and J genes are TRBV23-1 and TRBJ2-1, with D tentatively TRBD2 (5 bases). TRBV23-1 is filed as an ORF, its function uncertain. This CDR3 has 16 amino acids. The CDR3 DNA reads as TGCGCCAGCAGTCAATCCGCCCCTAGCTCCTTCAATGAGCAGTTCTTC. Amino acids: CASSQSAPSSFNEQFF.

The genes are TRBV19 and TRBJ1-2, with D unresolved. The V gene lost 6 bases and the J gene lost 8 bases, with 16 bases spanning the gap. The CDR3 loop spans 13 amino acids. CDR1 is LNHDA, CDR2 SQIVND, per germline (reference sequence). This CDR3 is CASRRSSLDGYTF. CDR3 DNA sequence: TGTGCCAGTAGGAGGAGCTCCCTCGACGGCTACACCTTC. The entire variable domain, with the rest obtained from reference TRBV19 and TRBJ1-2, is as follows: DGGITQSPKYLFRKEGQNVTLSCEQNLNHDAMYWYRQDPGQGLRLIYYSQIVNDFQKGDIAEGYSVSREKKESFPLTVTSAQKNPTAFYLCASRRSSLDGYTFGSGTRLTVV.

The gene calls are TRBV19 and TRBJ2-1; no reliable D call. There are 14 residues in the CDR3. Germline CDR1 reads LNHDA; CDR2 reads SQIVND (reference sequence). V was pared by 3 bases and J by 7 bases, with 13 bases between. The CDR3 sequence is CASSIGRSGNEQFF. The CDR3 DNA reads as TGTGCCAGTAGTATTGGTAGGTCCGGGAATGAGCAGTTCTTC.

The chain combines TRBV10-3 with TRBJ2-1, with TRBD2 identical over 10 bases. Germline V gene sequence: CDR1 ENHRY, CDR2 SYGVKD. The junction had 6 bases not matched to a gene; V was cut back by 4 bases and J by 9 bases. The CDR3 has 14 residues. The CDR3 bases are TGTGCCATCAGTGCGGTAGCGGGGGGAGGTGAGCAGTTCTTC. Translating gives CAISAVAGGGEQFF.

The chain joins TRBV5-4 to TRBJ2-2; tentatively, D is TRBD2 (5 bases). This CDR3 spans 14 amino acids. Germline V gives CDR1 SGHNT, CDR2 YYREEE (reference sequence). Trimming shortened V by 4 bases and J by 7 bases, and 14 bases separated the two germline ends. For the CDR3, the DNA is TGTGCCAGCAGCGTGGGTCGGGGTCACGGGGAGCTGTTTTTT. Translation gives CASSVGRGHGELFF.

The rearrangement joins TRBV7-2 to TRBJ2-7, with 9 bases lining up with TRBD2. J gave up 4 bases and V 6 bases, and 10 bases lay outside the gene matches. The CDR3 spans 15 residues. Germline V gene data show CDR1 as SGHTA and CDR2 as FQGNSA. This CDR3 reads CASRPTKAGGYEQYF. The CDR3 coding sequence is TGTGCCAGCAGGCCGACAAAAGCGGGAGGTTACGAGCAGTACTTC.

The chain is built from TRBV7-9 and TRBJ1-1; perhaps TRBD1 as D (6 bases). Trimming took off 7 bases at V and 1 base at J, with 10 bases between the two ends. The CDR3 runs to 13 residues. Germline V lookup: CDR1 SEHNR, CDR2 FQNEAQ (reference sequence). The CDR3 protein is CASNQGTNTEAFF. The CDR3 coding sequence is TGTGCCAGCAATCAGGGGACGAACACTGAAGCTTTCTTT.

The chain employs TRBV7-9 and TRBJ1-2; weak D call: TRBD1 (5 bases). V lost 1 base, J lost 4 bases, and 13 bases lay in between. Germline V lookup: CDR1 SEHNR, CDR2 FQNEAQ (reference sequence). The CDR3 sequence is 15 residues long. The CDR3 sequence is CASSLEAVRVYGYTF. The CDR3 region has the DNA TGTGCCAGCAGCTTAGAGGCGGTCAGGGTCTATGGCTACACCTTC.

The chain recombines TRBV7-2 with TRBJ2-7, with D possibly being TRBD1 (5 bases). The germline V and J ends were trimmed by 5 bases and 1 base, with 12 bases remaining between them. From germline, CDR1 is SGHTA and CDR2 FQGNSA. The CDR3 loop spans 14 amino acids. CDR3 in amino acids: CASSVRQKSYEQYF. The CDR3 bases are TGTGCCAGCAGCGTAAGACAGAAATCCTACGAGCAGTACTTC.